This T cell receptor beta chain was identified during a study of blood T cell repertoires in COVID-19. Clones were sequenced by immunoSEQ multiplex PCR, and TCRdb holds only the in-frame ones, with some missing. The data hold hundreds of thousands of clones, with about 70% observed a single time. Input material: peripheral blood. This receptor was taken from a woman older than 75 with acute or convalescent COVID-19.

CDR3 nucleotide sequence: TGTGCCAGTAGACAGTCCGGAGTCTCTGGGGCCAACGTCCTGACTTTC. Translation gives CASRQSGVSGANVLTF. This chain links TRBV2 with TRBJ2-6, with D perhaps matching TRBD1 (5 bases). This CDR3 is built from 16 residues. CDR1 and CDR2 (germline): SNHLY, FYNNEI. The V end was cut by 9 bases, the J end by 0 bases, with 15 bases between.